This T cell receptor beta chain comes out of a study of beta chain features in type 1 diabetes listed by TCRdb under 2018. With regard to the full study: Patients and healthy donors did not differ in mean age, gender distribution, total cell number or subset yield. A total of 90 million to 120 million sorted cells were examined across all samples, and a strong correlation was observed between cell number per subset and RNA yield. The study compared TCRB repertoires of sorted circulating CD4+ T cell subsets between recently diagnosed type 1 diabetes patients and matched healthy donors. Whereas all 30 or so donors provided naive and central memory subsets, regulatory and stem cell-like memory subsets were isolated from just 8 patients and about eight healthy donors. Overall results and qualifications from the work: HLA sub-analyses involved small numbers of individuals, so any influence of HLA type on TCRB rearrangement remained unresolved. PCR may preferentially amplify shorter templates, but because patient and control samples were amplified and corrected together, any resulting skew would affect both groups equally. Naive, central memory and regulatory TCRB repertoires appeared more similar among patients than among healthy donors. Fewer insertions and more nucleotide deletions at VDJ recombination sites were observed in patients with type 1 diabetes, implying thymic rearrangement abnormalities. Sequencing cDNA rather than genomic DNA could over-represent highly expressing activated cells, although activation and CD3 levels did not differ between groups. Type 1 diabetes patients showed a moderate but significant shortening of TCRB CDR3 length in all four CD4+ subsets.

Each donor gave one peripheral blood draw, averaging roughly 100 mL, which was collected into heparinised tubes. A BD FACSAria II and a panel including CD45RO, CCR7, CD25, CD127, CD95 and CD27 were used to sort naive, central memory, regulatory and stem cell-like memory CD4+ T cells. Purity was above 95% for every sorted population. PBMCs were isolated immediately by Lymphoprep density gradient centrifugation and stained directly without culture. So that batch effects would be minimized, each experiment stained and sorted samples in pairs, pairing one healthy donor with one patient. To note about this clone: Its antigen is not yet known. Per-nucleotide qualities are absent, and no much larger clonotype sits a single base away.

The entire amount of isolated RNA was reverse transcribed using the High Capacity cDNA Reverse Transcription Kit, so the sequenced TCRB transcripts were expressed ones. Naive, central memory and regulatory T cell samples underwent deep immunoSEQ sequencing, averaging roughly 3.4 million total reads per sample. After sorted cells were lysed in RLT buffer, RNA was extracted with DNase-treated RNeasy Micro or Mini kits, with the choice depending on cell number. Each cell subset was processed separately to prevent cross-contamination, with patient and healthy donor samples processed together. The immunoSEQ multiplex PCR was used to amplify TCRB sequences from cDNA, yielding 87-bp fragments that span the CDR3 region. The amplicons were sequenced using the Illumina HiSeq platform. As for the authors' bioinformatics: Synthetic template baselines were used to correct PCR bias computationally, reads within Hamming distance 2 were collapsed, and singletons that could not be merged were discarded. Reads were aligned against IMGT to assign V, D and J genes, CDR3 length and insertions or deletions at six rearrangement sites. Clonotype counts were normalized to sorted cell number within each subset before computing true diversity and Gini coefficients with the tcR R package. Repertoire sharing was quantified using the overlap coefficient calculated on TCRB nucleotide sequences. As a proxy for the pre-selection repertoire, out-of-frame TCRB sequences from naive cells were analyzed. This immuneACCESS table, as held by TCRdb, lists in-frame sequences with V and J called but not all clones. Of the missing ones, under half trace to an unresolved V gene in checked studies; the others have no known cause. V and J calls and clone size are given by that table; D and trimming were obtained from the DNA. This sample comprises about 900,000 clones, about a sixth of them detected only once. About 0.02% of the sample comes from the top ten.

This sequence originates from a woman aged 18-35 years in good health. The sample taken for sequencing was naive CD4+ T cells from blood. The sample's cell subset or site label, in plain terms: true naive CD4+ T cells.

The CDR3 reads CASRDRESPQYF. The DNA sequence is as follows: TGTGCCAGCCGGGACAGGGAAAGTCCCCAGTACTTC. The receptor chain draws on TRBV6-6 and TRBJ2-5, and 9 junction bases match TRBD1. The germline V gene (reference sequence) specifies MNHNY as CDR1 and SVGAGI as CDR2. For this chain, trimming is 8 bases at the V end and 9 bases at the J end, and the number of junction bases without a gene match is 7. The CDR3 goes from the cysteine to the phenylalanine over 12 residues. Only the CDR3 portion is preserved as DNA: 36 bases, with reading frame beginning at the first base.